This T cell receptor (beta chain) comes out of a study of CD8+CD57+ T cells in acquired aplastic anemia. V was pared by 4 bases and J by 4 bases, with 10 bases between. Germline V gene sequence: CDR1 SQVTM, CDR2 ANQGSEA. The CDR3 is 12 amino acids. The TCR beta profiling, which covered VDJ combination and CDR3 sequence, was carried out using genomic DNA as the template. One entry per CDR3 protein results from TCRdb running MiXCR on the reads. The table includes about 160,000 distinct CDR3 sequences, over 55% detected once. Sequencing was done on patients that had shown CD8+CD57+ cell expansion by flow cytometry. No therapy was given to patients before blood sampling.

Sequencing input: sorted CD4+, CD8+, or CD8+CD57+ T cells (not recorded which) from PBMCs. This sequence originates from a human donor with aplastic anemia. The chain couples TRBV29-1 to TRBJ1-1; possible D gene TRBD1, 6 bases. The CDR3 loop is CSVVYRVTEAFF. The CDR3 DNA is TGCAGCGTTGTATACAGGGTCACTGAAGCTTTCTTT.